The 3 T cell receptor beta chains presented below share a single source sample, sequenced in a study of regulatory T cells in long-lasting Graves disease. CDR3 regions were amplified by Arm-PCR using iRepertoire HTBI primers to build TCR beta libraries. TCRdb recomputed calls from the multiplex PCR reads with MiXCR, one row per CDR3 protein. The sample records around 500,000 distinct CDR3 sequences, roughly 14% being singletons. Time point reported: newly diagnosed GD, antithyroid drugs for less than 3 months. The authors made the TCR library using RNA they extracted from PBMCs. The same sample was also used in a study of T cells in Graves' hyperthyroidism and ophthalmopathy.

The sequenced sample was peripheral blood mononuclear cells (PBMCs), obtained at new diagnosis, from a patient treated with antithyroid drugs. The receptors derive from a man aged 25-40 years with Graves disease.

This clonotype occurred many times. This chain links TRBV20-1 with TRBJ2-5; 13 bases are a match to TRBD2. Trimming cost V 5 bases and J 5 bases; bases outside gene matches: 17. The CDR3 contains 18 residues. CDR1 is DFQATT and CDR2 is SNEGSKA in the germline V gene (reference sequence). The CDR3 region is CSASHFTSGRAHFETQYF. Written as DNA, the CDR3 is TGCAGTGCTTCACATTTCACTAGCGGGAGGGCCCATTTCGAGACCCAGTACTTC.

This clonotype was recorded at least ten times. CDR3 amino acids: CASSPGNRDIQYF. The CDR3, as DNA: TGTGCCAGCAGCCCAGGAAACCGGGACATTCAGTACTTC. The chain links TRBV7-2 to TRBJ2-4, with unresolved D. The V end lost 5 bases, the J end lost 8 bases, and 13 bases lay between the germline ends. The CDR3 is 13 amino acids. Per the germline V gene, CDR1 is SGHTA and CDR2 is FQGNSA.

This clonotype appeared many times. This rearrangement joins TRBV2 to TRBJ1-2, with TRBD1 as a possible D gene (6 bases). The CDR3 covers 14 residues. The V end lost 3 bases, the J end lost 6 bases, and 14 bases lay between the germline ends. Germline V gene lookup returns CDR1 SNHLY and CDR2 FYNNEI. CDR3 DNA sequence: TGTGCCAGCAGTGAGGAAGGCACAGGGCATGGCTACACCTTC. It specifies CASSEEGTGHGYTF.